This TCR beta chain is from a study of CD8 T cells in ankylosing spondylitis (dated by TCRdb to about 2017). The study in broad terms: To find TCR variants linked to disease, the study profiled T cell receptor beta repertoires in ankylosing spondylitis patients and healthy donors. Peripheral blood was sampled, and synovial fluid was additionally collected from ankylosing spondylitis patients. The whole study cohort included some 100 healthy donors and some 27 ankylosing spondylitis patients.

Points the paper makes about the study in general: Some motif variants had previously been reported in the synovial fluid and blood of reactive arthritis patients, which suggests shared mechanisms of disease initiation. The disease-linked clones were reported to be significantly enriched in matched synovial fluid samples from ankylosing spondylitis patients. A TCR beta motif made up of fewer than 10 highly homologous amino acid variants appeared to be characteristic of blood from ankylosing spondylitis patients. A CD8+ phenotype was shown by the disease-linked clones, which were found at relatively low frequencies in peripheral blood.

From cysteine to phenylalanine, the CDR3 is 16 amino acids long. Only the CDR3 portion is preserved as DNA: 48 bases, with reading frame beginning at the first base. The germline V gene provides CDR1 SGHRS and CDR2 YFSETQ. V and J are trimmed by 2 bases and 3 bases, and the gene matches miss 7 bases of the junction. This clonotype was counted only a few times. Its antigen is currently not known. Within one base of it there is no much larger clone, and no base qualities were kept. The run used an Illumina HiSeq 2500. Quantitative 5'-RACE with molecular barcodes was used to prepare TCR beta libraries. Concerning the study's data processing: Disease-linked TCR variants were identified with a new computational method built on a probabilistic model of VDJ rearrangement. Using fastp trimming at Q25 and MiXCR clonotype assembly, TCRdb reanalyzed the public sequencing data and kept in-frame beta chains. Rows merge per CDR3 protein into single entries with the most common DNA and genes. TCRdb, rather than the study authors, made the V and J calls. Recorded for this sample are a few hundred thousand distinct CDR3 sequences; approximately 20% of them occurred a single time. Around 17% of the sample is taken by the ten largest.

Sequenced material: blood, either unsorted or a sorted T cell fraction (not recorded which). The rearranged segments are TRBV5-1 and TRBJ2-2, with 7 middle bases fitting TRBD2. This sequence originates from a male donor with ankylosing spondylitis. The CDR3 protein sequence reads: CASSLGAGVDTGELFF. In nucleotides, the sequence is TGCGCCAGCAGCTTAGGGGCGGGAGTGGACACCGGGGAGCTGTTTTTT. Outside the CDR3, residues come from the reference TRBV5-1 and TRBJ2-2 proteins, so the full variable domain is: KAGVTQTPRYLIKTRGQQVTLSCSPISGHRSVSWYQQTPGQGLQFLFEYFSETQRNKGNFPGRFSGRQFSNSRSEMNVSTLELGDSALYLCASSLGAGVDTGELFFGEGSRLTVL.